Below, one TCR beta chain is given with its context. Generated by immunoSEQ multiplex PCR, the TCRdb table keeps only in-frame clones and is missing some. The sample includes 260,000 or so clones, approximately 86% of them seen just once. V lost 10 bases, J lost 2 bases, and 5 bases stayed unmatched. This CDR3 contains 12 residues. Germline V gene sequence: CDR1 ENHRY, CDR2 SYGVKD. This sample is part of a study of blood T cell repertoires in COVID-19. Across the whole study: T cells, B-cell-depleted T cells, or PBMCs provided the cDNA or gDNA that served as material.

Participants' own reports of clinical history determined their cohort assignment. What was sequenced was PBMCs or T cells enriched from blood (not recorded which). The clonotype originates from a woman under 40 with acute COVID-19. The J gene is TRBJ2-7, the V gene TRBV10-3, with 7 bases identical to TRBD1. DNA for the CDR3: TGTGCCAACGGACAGGTCGCCTACGAGCAGTACTTC. This sequence encodes CANGQVAYEQYF.